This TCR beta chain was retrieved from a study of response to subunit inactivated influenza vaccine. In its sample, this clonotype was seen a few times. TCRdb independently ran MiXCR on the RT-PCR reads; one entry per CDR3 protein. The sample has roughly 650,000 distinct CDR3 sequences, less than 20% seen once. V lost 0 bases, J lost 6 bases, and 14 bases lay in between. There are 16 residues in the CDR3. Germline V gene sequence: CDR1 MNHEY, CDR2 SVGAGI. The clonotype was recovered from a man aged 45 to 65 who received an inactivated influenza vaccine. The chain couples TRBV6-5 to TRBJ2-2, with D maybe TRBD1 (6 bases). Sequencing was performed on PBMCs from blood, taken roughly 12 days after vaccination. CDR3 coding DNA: TGTGCCAGCAGTTACTCCCTACCTACAGGGTCCGGGGAGCTGTTTTTT. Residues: CASSYSLPTGSGELFF.